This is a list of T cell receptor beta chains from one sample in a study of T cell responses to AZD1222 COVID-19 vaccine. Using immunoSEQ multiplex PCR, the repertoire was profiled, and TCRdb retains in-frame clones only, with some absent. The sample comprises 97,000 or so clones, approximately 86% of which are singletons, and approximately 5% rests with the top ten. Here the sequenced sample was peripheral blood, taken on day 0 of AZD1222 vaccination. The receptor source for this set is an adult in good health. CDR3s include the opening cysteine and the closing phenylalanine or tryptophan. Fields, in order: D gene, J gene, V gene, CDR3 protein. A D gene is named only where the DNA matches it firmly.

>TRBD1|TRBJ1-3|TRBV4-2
CASSQAQQGAGGNTIYF
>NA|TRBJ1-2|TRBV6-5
CASRLGPRNYGYTF
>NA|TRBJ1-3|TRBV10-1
CASSDLSSGNTIYF
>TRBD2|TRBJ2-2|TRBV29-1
CSVGGTSVGGELFF
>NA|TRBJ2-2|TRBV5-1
CASSSYQGSGELFF
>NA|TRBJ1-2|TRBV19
CASSIEGQFYGYTF
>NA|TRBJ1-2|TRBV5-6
CASSYGSPIGYTF
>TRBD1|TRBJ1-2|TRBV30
CAWIRQGALYGYTF
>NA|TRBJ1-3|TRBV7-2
CASSFRTGNTIYF
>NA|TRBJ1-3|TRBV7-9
CASSLTGLGNTIYF
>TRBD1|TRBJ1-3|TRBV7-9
CASSEGQGRGNTIYF
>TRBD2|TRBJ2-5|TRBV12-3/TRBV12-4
CASSPSGTETQYF
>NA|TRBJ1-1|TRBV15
CATSTGDPEAFF
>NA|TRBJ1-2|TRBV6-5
CASTRAANYGYTF
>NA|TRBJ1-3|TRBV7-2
CASSIWSGNTIYF
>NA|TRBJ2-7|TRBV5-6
CASSLIQASSYEQYF
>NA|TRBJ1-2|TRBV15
CATSRGPADYHGYTF
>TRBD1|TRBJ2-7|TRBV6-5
CASSPGTGFNYEQYF
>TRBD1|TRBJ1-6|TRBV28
CASSEDRGASPLHF
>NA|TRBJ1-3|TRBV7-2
CASSLTGGGSGNTIYF
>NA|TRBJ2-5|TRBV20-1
CSASPHQETQYF
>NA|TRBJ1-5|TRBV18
CASSPEGLGNQPQHF
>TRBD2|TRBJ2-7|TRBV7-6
CASSLASGSFEQYF
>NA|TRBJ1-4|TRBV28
CASSRRTNPGEKLFF
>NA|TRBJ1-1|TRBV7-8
CASSLAGTKNTEAFF
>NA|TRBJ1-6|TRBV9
CASSVAASNSPLHF
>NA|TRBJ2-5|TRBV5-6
CASSSAKGGETQYF